This T cell receptor (beta chain) was observed in a study of blood T cell repertoires in COVID-19. Looking at the study overall: The United States, Italy and Spain provided the acute and convalescent COVID-19 samples. From T cells, B-cell-depleted T cells, or PBMCs came the material, which was cDNA or gDNA.

TCRdb keeps only in-frame clones here, not all; method: immunoSEQ multiplex PCR. The data show about 89,000 clones, roughly 80% seen once. This clone was detected a few times. The sequencing input was peripheral blood. This TCR came from a woman older than 75 with acute or convalescent COVID-19.

The CDR3, as DNA: TGTGCCAGCAGTTCCTGGCAGGGGAGTTCGGGCTACACCTTC. It specifies CASSSWQGSSGYTF. The rearrangement uses TRBV6-5 and TRBJ1-2, with D tentatively TRBD1 (6 bases). Germline V gene data show CDR1 as MNHEY and CDR2 as SVGAGI. The CDR3 length is 14 residues. The V end was cut by 4 bases, the J end by 8 bases, with 17 bases between.